A selection of T cell receptor beta chains follows, all from one sample in a study of blood T cell repertoires in COVID-19. Produced via immunoSEQ multiplex PCR; TCRdb's table is partial and in-frame only. The sample has 95,000 to 120,000 clones, about 90% seen once. The sequenced sample was peripheral blood. These receptors all stem from a woman in her fifties or sixties with acute or convalescent COVID-19. CDR3s include the opening cysteine and the closing phenylalanine or tryptophan.

j_gene: TRBJ1-2
v_gene: TRBV15
CDR3aa: CATSRDRQGAANYGYTF

j_gene: TRBJ1-2
v_gene: TRBV29-1
CDR3aa: CSVEVAGTGVFGYGYTF

j_gene: TRBJ2-2
v_gene: TRBV7-7
CDR3aa: CATGTGELFF

j_gene: TRBJ2-7
v_gene: TRBV7-3
CDR3aa: CASSLGTTRNSEQYF

j_gene: TRBJ2-7
v_gene: TRBV12-3/TRBV12-4
CDR3aa: CASSPSVSEQYF

j_gene: TRBJ2-1
v_gene: TRBV9
CDR3aa: CASSVGTRINEQFF

j_gene: TRBJ2-1
v_gene: TRBV5-1
CDR3aa: CASRPLSGSSYNEQFF

j_gene: TRBJ2-1
v_gene: TRBV10-3
CDR3aa: CAISDGSREGYNEQFF

j_gene: TRBJ1-1
v_gene: TRBV13
CDR3aa: CASSQQGPNTEAFF

j_gene: TRBJ2-7
v_gene: TRBV6-2/TRBV6-3
CDR3aa: CASSRPGQGSYEQYF